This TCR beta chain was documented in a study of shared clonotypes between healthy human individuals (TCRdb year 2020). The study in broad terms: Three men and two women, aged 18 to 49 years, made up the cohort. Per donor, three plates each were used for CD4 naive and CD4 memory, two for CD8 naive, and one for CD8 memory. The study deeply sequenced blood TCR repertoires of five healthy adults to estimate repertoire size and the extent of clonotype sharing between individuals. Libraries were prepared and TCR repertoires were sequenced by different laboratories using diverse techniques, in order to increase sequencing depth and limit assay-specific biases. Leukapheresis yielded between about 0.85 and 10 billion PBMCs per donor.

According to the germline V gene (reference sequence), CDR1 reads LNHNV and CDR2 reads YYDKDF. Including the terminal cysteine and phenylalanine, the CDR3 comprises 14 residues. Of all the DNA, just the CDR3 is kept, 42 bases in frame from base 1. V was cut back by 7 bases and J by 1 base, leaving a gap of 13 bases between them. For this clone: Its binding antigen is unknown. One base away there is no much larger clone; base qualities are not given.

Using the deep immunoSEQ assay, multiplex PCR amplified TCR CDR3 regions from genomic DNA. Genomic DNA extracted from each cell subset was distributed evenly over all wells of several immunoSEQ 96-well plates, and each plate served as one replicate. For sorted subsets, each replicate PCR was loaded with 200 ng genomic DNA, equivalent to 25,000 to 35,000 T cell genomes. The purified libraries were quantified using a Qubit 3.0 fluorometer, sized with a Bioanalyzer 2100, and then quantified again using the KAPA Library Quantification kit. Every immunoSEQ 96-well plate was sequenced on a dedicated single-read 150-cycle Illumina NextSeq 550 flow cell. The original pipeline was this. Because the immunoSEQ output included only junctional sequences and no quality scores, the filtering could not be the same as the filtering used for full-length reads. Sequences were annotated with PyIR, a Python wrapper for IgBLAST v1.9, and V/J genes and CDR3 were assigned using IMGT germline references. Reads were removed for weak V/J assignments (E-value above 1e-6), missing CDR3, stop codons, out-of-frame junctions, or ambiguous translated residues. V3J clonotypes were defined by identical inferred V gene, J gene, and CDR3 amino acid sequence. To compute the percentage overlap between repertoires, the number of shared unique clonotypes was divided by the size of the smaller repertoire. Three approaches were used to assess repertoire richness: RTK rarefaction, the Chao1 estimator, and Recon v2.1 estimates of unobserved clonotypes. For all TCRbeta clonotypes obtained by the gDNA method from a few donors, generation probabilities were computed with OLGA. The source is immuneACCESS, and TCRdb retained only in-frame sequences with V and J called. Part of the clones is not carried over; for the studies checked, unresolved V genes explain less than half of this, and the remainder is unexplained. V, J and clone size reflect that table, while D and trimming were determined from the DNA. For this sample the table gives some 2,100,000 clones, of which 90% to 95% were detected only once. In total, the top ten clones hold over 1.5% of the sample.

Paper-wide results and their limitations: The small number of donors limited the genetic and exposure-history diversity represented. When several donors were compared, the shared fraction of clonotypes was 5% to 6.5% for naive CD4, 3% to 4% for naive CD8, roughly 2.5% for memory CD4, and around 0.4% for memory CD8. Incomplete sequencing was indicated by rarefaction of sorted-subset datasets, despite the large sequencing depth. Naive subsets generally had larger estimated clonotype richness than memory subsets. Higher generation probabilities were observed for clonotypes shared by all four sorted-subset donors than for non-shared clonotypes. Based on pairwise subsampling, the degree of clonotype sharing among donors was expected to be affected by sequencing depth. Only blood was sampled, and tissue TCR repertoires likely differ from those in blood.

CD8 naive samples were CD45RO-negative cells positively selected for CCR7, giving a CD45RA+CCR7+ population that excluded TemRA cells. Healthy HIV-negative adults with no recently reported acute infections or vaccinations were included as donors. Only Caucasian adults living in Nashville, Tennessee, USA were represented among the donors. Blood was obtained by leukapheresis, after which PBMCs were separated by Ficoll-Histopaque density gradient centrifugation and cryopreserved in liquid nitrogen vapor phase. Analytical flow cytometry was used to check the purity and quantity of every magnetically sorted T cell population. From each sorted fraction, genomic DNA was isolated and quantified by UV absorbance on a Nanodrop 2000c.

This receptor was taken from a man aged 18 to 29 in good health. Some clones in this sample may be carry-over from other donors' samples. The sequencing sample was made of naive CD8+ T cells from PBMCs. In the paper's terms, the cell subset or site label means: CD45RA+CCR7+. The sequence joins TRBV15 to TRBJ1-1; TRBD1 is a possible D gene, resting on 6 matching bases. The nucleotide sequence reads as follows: TGTGCCACCACTAGGAGGGGGGGGAACACTGAAGCTTTCTTT. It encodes CATTRRGGNTEAFF.